This TCR beta chain was profiled in a study of beta chain features in type 1 diabetes. Study-wide context: Researchers looked at about 110 million sorted cells across all samples. General study points: Compared with healthy donors, patients appeared to share more similar naive, central memory and regulatory TCRB repertoires. Fewer insertions but more deletions were seen at VDJ junctions in type 1 diabetes patients.

Investigators reverse transcribed all isolated RNA, so they sequenced expressed TCRB transcripts. Only in-frame clones appear in the TCRdb table, and some are missing; sequencing was by immunoSEQ multiplex PCR. The table lists fewer than 250,000 clones, around 10% of them singletons. As regards this clone: Antigen: not known.

A sort by CD45RO/CCR7/CD25/CD127/CD95/CD27 yielded CD4+ naive, central memory, regulatory and stem cell-like memory cells. Germline values: CDR1 LNHDA, CDR2 SQIVND (reference sequence). V lost 5 bases and J lost 2, with 10 bases in between. CDR3 length equals 14 residues. The chain carries TRBV19 and TRBJ1-3; a weak D match, TRBD1 (6 bases). The receptor was derived from a woman aged 18-29 years in good health. Sequencing was carried out using naive CD4+ T cells from blood. The CDR3 DNA follows: TGTGCCAGTAGTCCCCGACAGGCTGGAAACACCATATATTTT. This translates into CASSPRQAGNTIYF.